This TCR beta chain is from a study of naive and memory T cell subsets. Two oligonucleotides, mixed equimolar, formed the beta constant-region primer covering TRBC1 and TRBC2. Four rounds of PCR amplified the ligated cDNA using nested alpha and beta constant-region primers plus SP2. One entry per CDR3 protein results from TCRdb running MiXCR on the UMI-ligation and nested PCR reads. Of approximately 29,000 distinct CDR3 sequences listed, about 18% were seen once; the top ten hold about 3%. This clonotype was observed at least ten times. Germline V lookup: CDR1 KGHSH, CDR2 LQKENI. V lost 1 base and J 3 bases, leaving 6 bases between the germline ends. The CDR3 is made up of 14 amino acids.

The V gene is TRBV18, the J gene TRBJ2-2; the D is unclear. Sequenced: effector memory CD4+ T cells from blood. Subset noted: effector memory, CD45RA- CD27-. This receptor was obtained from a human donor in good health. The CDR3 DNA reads TGTGCCAGCTCACCACTGGACGACACCGGGGAGCTGTTTTTT. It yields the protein CASSPLDDTGELFF.